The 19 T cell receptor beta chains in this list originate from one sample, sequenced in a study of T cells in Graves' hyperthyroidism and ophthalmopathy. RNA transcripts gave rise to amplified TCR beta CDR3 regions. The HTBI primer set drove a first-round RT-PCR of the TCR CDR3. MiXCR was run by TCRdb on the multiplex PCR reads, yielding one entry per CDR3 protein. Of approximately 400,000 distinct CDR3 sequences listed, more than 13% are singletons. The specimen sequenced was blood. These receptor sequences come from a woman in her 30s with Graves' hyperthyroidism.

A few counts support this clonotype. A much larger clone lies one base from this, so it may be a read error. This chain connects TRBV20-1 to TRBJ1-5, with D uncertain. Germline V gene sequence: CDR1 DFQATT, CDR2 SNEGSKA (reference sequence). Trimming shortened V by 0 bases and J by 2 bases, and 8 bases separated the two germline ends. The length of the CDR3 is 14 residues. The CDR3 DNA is TGCAGTGCTAGAGATCGGGCGGGCAATCAGCCCCAGCATTTT. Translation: CSARDRAGNQPQHF.

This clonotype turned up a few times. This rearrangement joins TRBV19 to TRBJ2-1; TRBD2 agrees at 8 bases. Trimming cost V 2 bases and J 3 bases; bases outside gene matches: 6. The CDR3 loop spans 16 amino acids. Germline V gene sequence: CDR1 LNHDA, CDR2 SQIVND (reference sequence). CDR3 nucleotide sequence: TGTGCCAGTAGTATAATTTCTAGCGGGCTCTACAATGAGCAGTTCTTC. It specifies CASSIISSGLYNEQFF.

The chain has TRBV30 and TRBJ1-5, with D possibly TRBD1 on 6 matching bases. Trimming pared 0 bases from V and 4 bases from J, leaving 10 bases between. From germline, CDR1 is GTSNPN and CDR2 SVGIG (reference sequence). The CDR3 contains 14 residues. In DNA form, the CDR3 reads TGTGCCTGGAGTGTACAGGGTAATAATCAGCCCCAGCATTTT. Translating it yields CAWSVQGNNQPQHF.

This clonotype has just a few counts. The CDR3 sequence: CATVNQGTHGYTF. The DNA for the CDR3 is TGTGCCACGGTTAACCAAGGGACCCATGGCTACACCTTC. The chain has TRBV6-9 and TRBJ1-2; D may be TRBD1 (5 bases). The germline V gene encodes CDR1 MNHGY and CDR2 SVAAGI. This CDR3 comprises 13 residues. Trimming stripped 10 bases from V and 6 bases from J, with 18 bases between.

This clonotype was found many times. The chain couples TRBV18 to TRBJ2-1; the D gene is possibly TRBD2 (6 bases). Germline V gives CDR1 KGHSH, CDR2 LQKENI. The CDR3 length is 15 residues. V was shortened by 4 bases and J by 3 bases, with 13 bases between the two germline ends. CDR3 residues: CASSLQAGYYNEQFF. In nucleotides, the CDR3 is TGTGCCAGCTCACTTCAAGCGGGTTACTACAATGAGCAGTTCTTC.

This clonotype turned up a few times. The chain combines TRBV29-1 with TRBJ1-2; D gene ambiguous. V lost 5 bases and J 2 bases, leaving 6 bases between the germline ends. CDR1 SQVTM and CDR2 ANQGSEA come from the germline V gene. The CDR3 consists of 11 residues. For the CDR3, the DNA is TGCAGCGTTACGGAGAACTATGGCTACACCTTC. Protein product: CSVTENYGYTF.

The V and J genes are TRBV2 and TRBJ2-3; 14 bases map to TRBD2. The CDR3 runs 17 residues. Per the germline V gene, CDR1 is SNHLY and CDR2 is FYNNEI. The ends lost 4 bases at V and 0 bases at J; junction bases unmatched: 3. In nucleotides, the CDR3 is TGTGCCAGCAGTGGGACTAGCGGGAGGTTAAGCACAGATACGCAGTATTTT. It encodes CASSGTSGRLSTDTQYF. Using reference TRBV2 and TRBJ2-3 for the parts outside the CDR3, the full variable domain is EPEVTQTPSHQVTQMGQEVILRCVPISNHLYFYWYRQILGQKVEFLVSFYNNEISEKSEIFDDQFSVERPDGSNFTLKIRSTKLEDSAMYFCASSGTSGRLSTDTQYFGPGTRLTVL.

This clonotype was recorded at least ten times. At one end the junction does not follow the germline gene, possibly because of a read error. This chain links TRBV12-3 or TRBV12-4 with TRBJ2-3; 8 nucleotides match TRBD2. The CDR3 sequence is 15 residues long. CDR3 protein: CASTLTGSGKDTQYF. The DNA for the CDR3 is TGTGCCAGCACTTTAACGGGTAGCGGGAAAGATACGCAGTATTTT.

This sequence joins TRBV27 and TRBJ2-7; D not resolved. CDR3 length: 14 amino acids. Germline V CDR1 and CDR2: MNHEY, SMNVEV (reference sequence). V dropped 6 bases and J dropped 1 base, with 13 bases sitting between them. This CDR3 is CASSFGRPSYEQYF. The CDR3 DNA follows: TGTGCCAGCAGCTTCGGCAGGCCATCCTACGAGCAGTACTTC.

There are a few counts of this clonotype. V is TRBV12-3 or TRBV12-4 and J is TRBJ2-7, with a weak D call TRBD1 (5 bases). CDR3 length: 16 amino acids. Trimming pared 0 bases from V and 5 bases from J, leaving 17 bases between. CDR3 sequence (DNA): TGTGCCAGCAGTTTAGCTCAGGACAAGGCCACCGACGAGCAGTACTTC. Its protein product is CASSLAQDKATDEQYF.

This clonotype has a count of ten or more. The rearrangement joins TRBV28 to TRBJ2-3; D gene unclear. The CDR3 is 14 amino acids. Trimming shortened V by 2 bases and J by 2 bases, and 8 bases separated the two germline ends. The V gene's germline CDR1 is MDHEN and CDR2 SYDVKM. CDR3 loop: CASSLRANTDTQYF. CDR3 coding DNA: TGTGCCAGCAGTTTACGGGCTAACACAGATACGCAGTATTTT.

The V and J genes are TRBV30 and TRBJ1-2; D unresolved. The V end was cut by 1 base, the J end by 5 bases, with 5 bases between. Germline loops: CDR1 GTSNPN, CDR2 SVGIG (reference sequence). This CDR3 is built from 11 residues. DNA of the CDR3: TGTGCCTGGAGTGAGAGTTATGGCTACACCTTC. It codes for CAWSESYGYTF.

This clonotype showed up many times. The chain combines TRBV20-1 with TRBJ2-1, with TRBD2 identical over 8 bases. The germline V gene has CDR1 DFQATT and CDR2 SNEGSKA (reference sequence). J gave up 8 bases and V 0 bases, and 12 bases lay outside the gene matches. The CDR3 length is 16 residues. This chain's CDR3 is CSAREPAGVRGYEQFF. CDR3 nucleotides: TGCAGTGCTAGAGAACCAGCGGGAGTGCGAGGATATGAGCAGTTCTTC.

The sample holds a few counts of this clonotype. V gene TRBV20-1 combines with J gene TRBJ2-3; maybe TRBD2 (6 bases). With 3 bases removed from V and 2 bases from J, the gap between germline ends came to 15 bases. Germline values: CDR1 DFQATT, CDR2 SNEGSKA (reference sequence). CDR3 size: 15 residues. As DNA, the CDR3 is TGCAGTGCTAGCCCTAGCGAGATTAACACAGATACGCAGTATTTT. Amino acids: CSASPSEINTDTQYF.

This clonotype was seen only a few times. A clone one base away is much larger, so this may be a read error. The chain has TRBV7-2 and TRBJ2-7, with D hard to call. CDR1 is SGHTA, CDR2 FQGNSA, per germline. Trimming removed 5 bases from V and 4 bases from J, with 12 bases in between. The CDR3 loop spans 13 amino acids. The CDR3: CASSPEMGYEQYF. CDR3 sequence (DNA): TGTGCCAGCAGCCCAGAGATGGGTTACGAGCAGTACTTC.

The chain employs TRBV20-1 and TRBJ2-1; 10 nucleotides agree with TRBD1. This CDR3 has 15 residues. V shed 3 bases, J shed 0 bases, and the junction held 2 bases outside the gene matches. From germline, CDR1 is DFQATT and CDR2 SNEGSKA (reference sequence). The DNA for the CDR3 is TGCAGTGCTAGGGGGGACAGGGGCTCCTACAATGAGCAGTTCTTC. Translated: CSARGDRGSYNEQFF.

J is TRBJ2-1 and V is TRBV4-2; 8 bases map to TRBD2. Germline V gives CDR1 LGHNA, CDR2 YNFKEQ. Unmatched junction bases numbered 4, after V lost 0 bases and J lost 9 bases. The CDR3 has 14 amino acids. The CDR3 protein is CASSQDWSGSEQFF. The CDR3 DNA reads TGTGCCAGCAGCCAAGATTGGAGCGGGAGTGAGCAGTTCTTC.

CDR3 loop: CASSLPSGRRGDTQYF. The CDR3 DNA sequence: TGTGCCAGCAGCCTCCCCAGCGGGAGGAGGGGAGATACGCAGTATTTT. The chain joins TRBV13 to TRBJ2-3; 9 nucleotides line up with TRBD2. CDR1 PRHDT and CDR2 FYEKMQ come from the germline V gene (reference sequence). CDR3 length: 16 amino acids. The V segment lost 5 bases and the J segment 5 bases; nucleotides outside the gene matches: 11.

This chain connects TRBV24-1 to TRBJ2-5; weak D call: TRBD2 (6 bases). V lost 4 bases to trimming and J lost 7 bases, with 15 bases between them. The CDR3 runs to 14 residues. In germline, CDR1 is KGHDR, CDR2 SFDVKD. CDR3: CATSEGPAGGTQYF. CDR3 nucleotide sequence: TGTGCCACCAGTGAAGGGCCAGCGGGTGGGACCCAGTACTTC.